In this sample, the clone carrying this T cell receptor (beta chain) turned up many times. Antigen: not known. This CDR3 spans 15 amino acids. The germline CDR1 and CDR2 sequences are SEHNR and FQNEAQ (reference sequence). The V segment lost 5 bases and the J segment 6 bases; nucleotides outside the gene matches: 4. No treatment had been given to any patient before thyroid surgery. TCRdb re-called clones via MiXCR from the PCR reads. The sample lists tens of thousands of clones, roughly 11% occurring once. This sample is part of a study of metastatic and nonmetastatic thyroid tumors. Looking at the study overall: Where malignant and benign thyroid patients were concerned, repertoires were compared across blood and tumor or nodule tissue. Regarding the study as a whole: It was reportedly found that TCR beta diversity was significantly higher in malignant thyroid tumors than in benign nodules, a difference seen in both blood and tumor samples.

The sequenced sample consisted of blood. V usage is TRBV7-9 and J usage is TRBJ2-2, with 12 bases fitting TRBD2. This TCR derives from a female donor with papillary thyroid cancer or a benign thyroid nodule (not recorded which). Some clones in this sample may be carry-over from other donors' samples. This CDR3 reads CASSRSSGRAGELFF. The CDR3 DNA reads as TGTGCCAGCAGCCGATCTAGCGGGAGGGCCGGGGAGCTGTTTTTT.